These 29 T cell receptor beta chains were all obtained from the same sample, sequenced in a study of T-cell memory formation after mild COVID-19. TCRdb reprocessed the 5' RACE reads with MiXCR, giving one entry per CDR3 protein. The sample has under 300,000 distinct CDR3 sequences, about a sixth seen once. The sample was PBMCs or a T cell subset sorted from them (not recorded which). These receptors originate from a man between 18 and 29 years old who had mild COVID-19 (a few samples of this study predate the infection). Cell type and time point are not known.

The rearrangement uses TRBV15 and TRBJ2-7; D unresolved. CDR3 length: 13 amino acids. The V gene's germline CDR1 is LNHNV and CDR2 YYDKDF (reference sequence). V gave up 0 bases and J gave up 6 bases, with 9 bases separating them. CDR3 DNA sequence: TGTGCCACCAGCAGAGATGTTTCAGTCGAGCAGTACGTC. Encoded protein: CATSRDVSVEQYV.

This clonotype was seen more than once but under ten times. V is TRBV7-2 and J is TRBJ1-1, with D uncertain. V was pared by 7 bases and J by 7 bases, with 10 bases between. The CDR3 is 11 amino acids. Germline V gene lookup returns CDR1 SGHTA and CDR2 FQGNSA. The CDR3 here is CASTRSNEAFF. CDR3 coding DNA: TGTGCCAGCACCCGGTCCAATGAAGCTTTCTTT.

This chain uses TRBV6-2 or TRBV6-3 with TRBJ2-3; D gene unclear. There are 12 residues in the CDR3. Germline V lookup: CDR1 MNHEY, CDR2 SVGEGT. Trimming removed 3 bases from V and 3 bases from J, with 4 bases in between. The CDR3 reads CASSYRTDTQYF. DNA of the CDR3: TGTGCCAGCAGTTATCGTACAGATACGCAGTATTTT.

A few counts support this clonotype. The rearrangement joins TRBV4-1 to TRBJ1-5, with D maybe TRBD1 (5 bases). Trimming took 0 bases from V and 2 from J, leaving 8 bases between them. The CDR3 covers 15 residues. Germline V CDR1 and CDR2: MGHRA, YSYEKL. This chain's CDR3 is CASSQDSTGNQPQHF. The CDR3, as DNA: TGCGCCAGCAGCCAAGATTCGACAGGCAATCAGCCCCAGCATTTT.

This clonotype was seen more than once but under ten times. The rearrangement uses TRBV9 and TRBJ2-2; D remains unclear. CDR3 size: 15 residues. Germline lookup yields CDR1 SGDLS and CDR2 YYNGEE. The V gene lost 4 bases and the J gene lost 5 bases, with 15 bases spanning the gap. This chain's CDR3 is CASSSSTEPTGELFF. In DNA, the CDR3 is TGTGCCAGCAGCTCCAGTACAGAACCTACCGGGGAGCTGTTTTTT.

The chain joins TRBV20-1 to TRBJ1-2, with D possibly being TRBD1 (5 bases). The CDR3 has 13 residues. Germline loops: CDR1 DFQATT, CDR2 SNEGSKA (reference sequence). The V end was cut by 6 bases, the J end by 4 bases, with 15 bases between. CDR3 in DNA: TGCAGTGCGGGAGAGGCGGGGCTCTATGGCTACACCTTC. This translates into CSAGEAGLYGYTF.

In its sample, this clonotype was seen many times. The chain is built from TRBV12-3 or TRBV12-4 and TRBJ1-5; the match to TRBD1 covers 7 bases. This CDR3 region has 13 residues. V was pared by 6 bases and J by 2 bases, with 1 base of the junction left unmatched. CDR3 DNA sequence: TGTGCCAGCAGGGGGACAGGCAATCAGCCCCAGCATTTT. It specifies CASRGTGNQPQHF.

The chain joins TRBV29-1 to TRBJ2-3; D ambiguous. The V end lost 4 bases, the J end lost 6 bases, and 8 bases lay between the germline ends. Germline-derived CDR1 and CDR2 are SQVTM and ANQGSEA. The CDR3 sequence is 11 residues long. CDR3 in amino acids: CSVGSRDTQYF. The CDR3 nucleotides read TGCAGCGTTGGGAGTAGGGATACGCAGTATTTT.

This clonotype was found once. V is TRBV5-6 and J is TRBJ1-5; TRBD1 agrees at 8 bases. V gave up 0 bases and J gave up 7 bases; unmatched junction bases: 9. CDR1 and CDR2 (germline): SGHDT, YYEEEE. CDR3 length: 16 amino acids. The CDR3 protein is CASSLEDRGWEQPQHF. Here the CDR3 DNA reads TGTGCCAGCAGCTTGGAAGACAGGGGCTGGGAGCAGCCCCAGCATTTT.

This clonotype was counted ten times or more. This rearrangement joins TRBV19 to TRBJ1-2; D remains unclear. V lost 7 bases to trimming and J lost 0 bases, with 15 bases between them. Germline V gives CDR1 LNHDA, CDR2 SQIVND (reference sequence). There are 15 residues in the CDR3. The CDR3 region is CASTGRQDTNYGYTF. Here the CDR3 DNA reads TGTGCCAGTACCGGGCGACAAGACACTAACTATGGCTACACCTTC.

This clonotype has only a few counts. The chain employs TRBV30 and TRBJ2-7; the match to TRBD1 covers 8 bases. The CDR3 has 14 residues. Trimming at V came to 8 bases and at J to 1 base, leaving 10 bases not matched to a gene. Germline V gene lookup returns CDR1 GTSNPN and CDR2 SVGIG (reference sequence). CDR3 coding DNA: TGTGCCGTGGGCCGACAGGGGATGTCCTACGAGCAGTACTTC. This sequence encodes CAVGRQGMSYEQYF.

This clonotype was observed a handful of times. The chain uses TRBV4-1 and TRBJ1-2, with D unclear. V shed 1 base and J shed 4 bases, with 13 bases lying between them. The germline CDR1 and CDR2 sequences are MGHRA and YSYEKL. This CDR3 is built from 15 residues. The CDR3 here is CASSQGSGGTYGYTF. As DNA, the CDR3 is TGCGCCAGCAGCCAAGGATCTGGCGGTACCTATGGCTACACCTTC.

Of note for this clonotype: A read error is possible here, since a much larger clone lies one base away. This chain joins TRBV7-9 and TRBJ1-5; D unresolved. Germline V lookup: CDR1 SEHNR, CDR2 FQNEAQ (reference sequence). This CDR3 region has 13 residues. The CDR3 here is CAGSLVGNQPQHF. The CDR3 DNA is TGTGCCGGCAGCTTAGTGGGGAATCAGCCCCAGCATTTT.

The chain links TRBV7-2 to TRBJ2-3, with D perhaps matching TRBD2 (6 bases). The ends were cut back, 0 bases at V and 1 base at J, with 11 bases in the middle. Germline assignment: CDR1 SGHTA and CDR2 FQGNSA. The CDR3 spans 16 residues. For the CDR3, the DNA is TGTGCCAGCAGCTTAGCTATAGCTAGCGGCACAGATACGCAGTATTTT. It is translated as CASSLAIASGTDTQYF. Supplemented by reference TRBV7-2 and TRBJ2-3, the full variable domain reads GAGVSQSPSNKVTEKGKDVELRCDPISGHTALYWYRQSLGQGLEFLIYFQGNSAPDKSGLPSDRFSAERTGGSVSTLTIQRTQQEDSAVYLCASSLAIASGTDTQYFGPGTRLTVL.

The chain is built from TRBV7-9 and TRBJ2-3; TRBD1 matches at 7 bases. Germline trimming cut 4 bases from V and 5 bases from J; bases unmatched to any gene: 6. The CDR3 extends over 14 amino acids. Germline V gene lookup returns CDR1 SEHNR and CDR2 FQNEAQ (reference sequence). This chain's CDR3 is CASSSTGMGDTQYF. CDR3 DNA sequence: TGTGCCAGCAGCTCGACAGGGATGGGAGATACGCAGTATTTT.

The rearrangement joins TRBV23-1 to TRBJ2-1, with 8 bases aligning to TRBD2. TRBV23-1 is given ORF status, its function remaining uncertain. With V trimmed by 11 bases and J by 4 bases, 7 bases remained unmatched. The CDR3 extends over 13 amino acids. The CDR3 reads CAWEAGGYNEQFF. DNA for the CDR3: TGCGCCTGGGAGGCGGGGGGTTACAATGAGCAGTTCTTC.

This sequence joins TRBV4-3 and TRBJ2-7, with a tentative D call TRBD1 (6 bases). Trimming cost V 4 bases and J 6 bases, with 22 bases left between them. CDR3 length: 16 amino acids. CDR1 is LGHNA and CDR2 is YSLEER in the germline V gene. This chain's CDR3 is CASSPGPDRPFFEQYV. The CDR3 nucleotides are TGCGCCAGCAGCCCGGGTCCCGACAGGCCCTTTTTCGAGCAGTACGTC.

This clonotype was detected a few times. The V call is TRBV7-6, the J call TRBJ2-2; 9 bases fit TRBD2. Germline V gene lookup returns CDR1 SGHVS and CDR2 FNYEAQ. V lost 7 bases to trimming and J lost 8 bases; unmatched junction nucleotides: 11. The CDR3 loop spans 15 amino acids. CDR3 in amino acids: CASTSGSGGLGELFF. Here the CDR3 DNA reads TGTGCCAGCACCTCGGGTAGCGGGGGATTAGGGGAGCTGTTTTTT.

This clonotype was picked up many times. V usage is TRBV7-9 and J usage is TRBJ1-5, with 9 positions matching TRBD1. J gave up 3 bases and V 5 bases, and 5 bases lay outside the gene matches. CDR1 is SEHNR, CDR2 FQNEAQ, per germline (reference sequence). This CDR3 spans 15 amino acids. CDR3: CASSAGQGYNQPQHF. CDR3 in DNA: TGTGCCAGCAGCGCCGGACAGGGGTACAATCAGCCCCAGCATTTT.

In its sample, this clonotype was seen once. The CDR3 reads CASRYAAGYTF. The CDR3 bases are TGTGCCAGCAGATACGCGGCTGGCTACACCTTC. The V and J genes are TRBV2 and TRBJ1-2; no definite D call. Trimming removed 6 bases at V and 7 bases at J, with 9 bases between. Germline V gives CDR1 SNHLY, CDR2 FYNNEI. The CDR3 is 11 amino acids.

This clonotype was counted between two and nine times. The chain uses TRBV6-5 and TRBJ2-2; 10 nucleotides line up with TRBD2. The germline CDR1 and CDR2 sequences are MNHEY and SVGAGI. V trimming: 5 bases; J trimming: 5 bases; junction bases outside the gene matches: 5. The CDR3 has 15 residues. CDR3 sequence (DNA): TGTGCCAGCAGTGCCGGGACTAGCGTGACCGGGGAGCTGTTTTTT. Its translation: CASSAGTSVTGELFF.

This clonotype turned up a few times. The rearrangement joins TRBV28 to TRBJ2-2; 8 positions agree with TRBD1. Germline V gives CDR1 MDHEN, CDR2 SYDVKM. The length of the CDR3 is 15 residues. The trim removed 10 bases at V and 0 bases at J, leaving 7 bases unmatched. The CDR3 reads CATPGQGANTGELFF. The CDR3 bases are TGTGCCACCCCAGGACAGGGAGCGAACACCGGGGAGCTGTTTTTT.

This clonotype was detected only a few times. This chain connects TRBV6-5 to TRBJ2-6, with 8 positions matching TRBD2. The trim removed 4 bases at V and 4 bases at J, leaving 12 bases unmatched. This CDR3 contains 18 residues. Germline lookup yields CDR1 MNHEY and CDR2 SVGAGI. The CDR3 DNA sequence: TGTGCCAGCAGTTCTGCTCCGGGGGGGCCCTGGGGGGCCAACGTCCTGACTTTC. It encodes CASSSAPGGPWGANVLTF.

As regards this clonotype: Its ends do not fully match the called genes, so a read error is possible. This chain connects TRBV5-1 to TRBJ2-5; TRBD1 might be the D (5 bases). The CDR3 spans 15 residues. From germline, CDR1 is SGHRS and CDR2 YFSETQ. The CDR3 sequence: CASSLGQLRQETQYF. CDR3 nucleotides: TGCGCCAGCAGTTTGGGGCAGCTCCGCCAAGAGACCCAGTACTTC.

This clonotype showed up just a few times. The rearrangement links TRBV15 to TRBJ2-1; 12 bases are a match to TRBD2. V gave up 5 bases and J gave up 4 bases; unmatched junction bases: 6. The CDR3 loop spans 16 amino acids. CDR1 is LNHNV and CDR2 is YYDKDF in the germline V gene (reference sequence). The CDR3, as DNA: TGTGCCACCAGCCGAGGACTAGCGGGAAGGTACAATGAGCAGTTCTTC. Translated, it gives CATSRGLAGRYNEQFF.

This clonotype has more than one count but fewer than ten. This sequence joins TRBV5-5 and TRBJ1-2; 11 bases are a match to TRBD1. The CDR3 totals 13 residues. V trimming: 6 bases; J trimming: 7 bases; junction bases outside the gene matches: 5. The germline V gene encodes CDR1 SGHKS and CDR2 YYEKEE (reference sequence). CDR3 in amino acids: CASTVDRGLGYTF. CDR3 coding DNA: TGTGCCAGCACCGTGGACAGGGGGCTTGGCTACACCTTC.

In its sample, this clonotype was seen a few times. The chain recombines TRBV5-5 with TRBJ1-5, with D perhaps matching TRBD1 (5 bases). Looked up from germline, CDR1 is SGHKS and CDR2 is YYEKEE (reference sequence). The V gene lost 2 bases and the J gene lost 4 bases, with 16 bases spanning the gap. This CDR3 spans 16 amino acids. CDR3 amino acids: CASSFGAGRFNQPQHF. The CDR3 region has the DNA TGTGCCAGCAGCTTTGGGGCAGGGAGGTTTAATCAGCCCCAGCATTTT. Full variable domain (outside the CDR3, taken from reference TRBV5-5 and TRBJ1-5): DAGVTQSPTHLIKTRGQQVTLRCSPISGHKSVSWYQQVLGQGPQFIFQYYEKEERGRGNFPDRFSARQFPNYSSELNVNALLLGDSALYLCASSFGAGRFNQPQHFGDGTRLSIL.

V usage is TRBV5-6 and J usage is TRBJ2-1; no reliable D call. CDR3 length: 14 amino acids. V shed 1 base and J shed 2 bases, with 7 bases lying between them. Germline V lookup: CDR1 SGHDT, CDR2 YYEEEE. CDR3 nucleotides: TGTGCCAGCAGCTTGCCTACTACCTACAATGAGCAGTTCTTC. The encoded protein is CASSLPTTYNEQFF.

This clonotype was found a few times. V gene TRBV6-5 combines with J gene TRBJ2-3, with D uncertain. In germline, CDR1 is MNHEY, CDR2 SVGAGI. V dropped 6 bases and J dropped 2 bases, with 9 bases sitting between them. There are 13 residues in the CDR3. CDR3 sequence: CASRGYYTDTQYF. The CDR3, as DNA: TGTGCCAGCAGGGGGTATTACACAGATACGCAGTATTTT.